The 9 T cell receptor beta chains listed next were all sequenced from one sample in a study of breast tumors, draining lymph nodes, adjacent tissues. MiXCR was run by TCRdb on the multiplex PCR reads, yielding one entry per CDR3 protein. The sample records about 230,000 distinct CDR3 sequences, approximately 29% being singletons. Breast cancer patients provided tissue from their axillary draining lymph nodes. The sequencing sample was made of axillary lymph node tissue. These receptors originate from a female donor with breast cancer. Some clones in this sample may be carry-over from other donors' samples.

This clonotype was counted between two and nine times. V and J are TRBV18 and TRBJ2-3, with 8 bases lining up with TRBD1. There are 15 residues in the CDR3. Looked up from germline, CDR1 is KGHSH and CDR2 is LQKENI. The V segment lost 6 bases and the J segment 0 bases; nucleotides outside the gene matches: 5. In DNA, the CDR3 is TGTGCCAGCTCTCCTCAGGGGGCAAGCACAGATACGCAGTATTTT. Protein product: CASSPQGASTDTQYF.

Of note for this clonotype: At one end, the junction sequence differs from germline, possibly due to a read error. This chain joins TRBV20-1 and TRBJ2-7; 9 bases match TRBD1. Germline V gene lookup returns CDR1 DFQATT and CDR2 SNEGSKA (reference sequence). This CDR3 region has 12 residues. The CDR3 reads CSATDRGAEQRF. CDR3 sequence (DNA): TGCAGTGCTACGGACAGGGGTGCCGAGCAGCGCTTC.

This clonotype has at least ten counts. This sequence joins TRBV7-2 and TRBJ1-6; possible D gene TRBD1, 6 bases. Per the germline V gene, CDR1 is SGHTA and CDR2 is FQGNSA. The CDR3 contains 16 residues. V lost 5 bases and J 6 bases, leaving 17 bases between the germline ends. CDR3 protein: CASSPQGGQVNSPLHF. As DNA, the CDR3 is TGTGCCAGCAGCCCCCAAGGGGGACAAGTTAATTCACCCCTCCACTTT.

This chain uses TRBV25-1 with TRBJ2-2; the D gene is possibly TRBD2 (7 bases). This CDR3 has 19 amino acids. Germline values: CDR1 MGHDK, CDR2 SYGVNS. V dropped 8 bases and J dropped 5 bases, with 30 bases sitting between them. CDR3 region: CASSLLGGGGRQETGELFF. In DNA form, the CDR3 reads TGTGCCAGCTCTCTCCTCGGCGGGGGCGGGCGACAAGAGACCGGGGAGCTGTTTTTT.

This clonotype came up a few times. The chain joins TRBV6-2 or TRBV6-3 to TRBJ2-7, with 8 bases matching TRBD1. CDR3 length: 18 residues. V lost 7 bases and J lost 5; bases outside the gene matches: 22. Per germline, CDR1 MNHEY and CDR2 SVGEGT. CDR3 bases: TGTGCCAGCATCCCTAGGCCTGCAGACAGGGGCGGCGGAAACGAGCAGTACTTC. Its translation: CASIPRPADRGGGNEQYF.

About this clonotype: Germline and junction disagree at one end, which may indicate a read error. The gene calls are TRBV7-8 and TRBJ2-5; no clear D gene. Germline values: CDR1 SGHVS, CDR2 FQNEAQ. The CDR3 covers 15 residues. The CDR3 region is CASSRVSNTQETRYF. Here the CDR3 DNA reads TGTGCCAGCTCACGGGTGTCCAACACCCAAGAGACCCGGTACTTC.

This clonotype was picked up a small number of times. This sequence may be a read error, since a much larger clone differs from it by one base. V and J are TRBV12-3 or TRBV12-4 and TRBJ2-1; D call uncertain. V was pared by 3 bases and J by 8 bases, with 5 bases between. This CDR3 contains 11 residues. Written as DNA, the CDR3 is TGTGCCAGCAGTTTCTGGCATGAGCAGTTCTTC. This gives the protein CASSFWHEQFF.

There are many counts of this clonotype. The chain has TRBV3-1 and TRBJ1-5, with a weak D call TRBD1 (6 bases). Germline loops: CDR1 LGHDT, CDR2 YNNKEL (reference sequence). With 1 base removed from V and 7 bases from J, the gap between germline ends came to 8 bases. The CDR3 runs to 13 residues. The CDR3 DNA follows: TGTGCCAGCAGCCAAGTAAGGGGGCAGCCCCAGCATTTT. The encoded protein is CASSQVRGQPQHF.

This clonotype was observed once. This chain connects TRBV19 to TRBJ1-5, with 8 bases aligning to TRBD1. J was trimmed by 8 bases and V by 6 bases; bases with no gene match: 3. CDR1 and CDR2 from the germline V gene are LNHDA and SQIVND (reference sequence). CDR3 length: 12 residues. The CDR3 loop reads CASRTGDKPQHF. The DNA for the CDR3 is TGTGCCAGTAGGACAGGGGATAAGCCCCAGCATTTT.